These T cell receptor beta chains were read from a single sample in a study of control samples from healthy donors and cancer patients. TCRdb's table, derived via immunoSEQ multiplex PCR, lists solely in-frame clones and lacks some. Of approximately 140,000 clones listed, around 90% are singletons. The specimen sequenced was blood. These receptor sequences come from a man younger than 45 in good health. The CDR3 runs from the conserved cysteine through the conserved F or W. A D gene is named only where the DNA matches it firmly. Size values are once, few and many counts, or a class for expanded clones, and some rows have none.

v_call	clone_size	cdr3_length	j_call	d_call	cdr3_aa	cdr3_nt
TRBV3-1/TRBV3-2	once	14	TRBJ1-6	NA	CASSPGAYNSPLHF	TGTGCCAGCAGCCCAGGGGCCTATAATTCACCCCTCCACTTT
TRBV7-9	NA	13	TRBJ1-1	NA	CASSTGLGTEAFF	TGTGCCAGCAGCACGGGACTGGGGACTGAAGCTTTCTTT
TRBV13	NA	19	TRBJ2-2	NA	CASSLGTPGLRLNTGELFF	TGTGCCAGCAGCTTAGGGACCCCCGGCTTGCGGCTGAACACCGGGGAGCTGTTTTTT
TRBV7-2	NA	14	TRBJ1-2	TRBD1	CASSLTTGRYGYTF	TGTGCCAGCAGCTTAACGACAGGGAGGTATGGCTACACCTTC
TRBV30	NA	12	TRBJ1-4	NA	CAIQGTNEKLFF	TGTGCCATACAGGGCACTAATGAAAAACTGTTTTTT
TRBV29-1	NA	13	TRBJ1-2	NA	CSVHRETNYGYTF	TGCAGCGTGCACAGGGAAACTAACTATGGCTACACCTTC
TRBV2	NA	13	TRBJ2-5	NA	CASSAQSQETQYF	TGTGCCAGCAGTGCACAGTCCCAAGAGACCCAGTACTTC
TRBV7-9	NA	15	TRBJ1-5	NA	CASSFGGFGNQPQHF	TGTGCCAGCAGCTTCGGGGGTTTCGGCAATCAGCCCCAGCATTTT
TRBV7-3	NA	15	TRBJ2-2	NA	CASSLRGQPPRELFF	TGTGCCAGCAGCTTAAGGGGCCAGCCTCCACGGGAGCTGTTTTTT
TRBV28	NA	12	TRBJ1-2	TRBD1	CASRRQGFGYTF	TGTGCCAGCCGGAGACAGGGTTTTGGCTACACCTTC
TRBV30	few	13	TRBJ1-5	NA	CAWSPRLGQPQHF	TGTGCCTGGAGTCCCAGACTGGGTCAGCCCCAGCATTTT
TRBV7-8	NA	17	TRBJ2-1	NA	CASSLVTLKTKYNEQFF	TGTGCCAGCAGCTTAGTGACTCTCAAGACGAAATACAATGAGCAGTTCTTC
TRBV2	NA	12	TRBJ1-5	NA	CASSGTSQPQHF	TGTGCCAGCAGCGGGACTAGTCAGCCCCAGCATTTT
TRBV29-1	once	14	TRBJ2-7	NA	CSVVGRSPRSEQYF	TGCAGCGTTGTAGGCAGGTCTCCTCGTAGCGAGCAGTACTTC
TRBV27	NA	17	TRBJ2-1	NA	CASSLHPRLGGHNEQFF	TGTGCCAGCAGTCTACACCCACGACTAGGGGGACACAATGAGCAGTTCTTC
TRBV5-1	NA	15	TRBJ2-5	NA	CASSLFIGGEETQYF	TGCGCCAGCAGCTTGTTCATTGGGGGAGAGGAGACCCAGTACTTC
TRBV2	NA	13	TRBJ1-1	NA	CASATGQNTEAFF	TGTGCCAGCGCCACCGGACAGAACACTGAAGCTTTCTTT
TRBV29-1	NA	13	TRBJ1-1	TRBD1	CSASTGADTEAFF	TGCAGCGCCTCCACAGGGGCCGACACTGAAGCTTTCTTT
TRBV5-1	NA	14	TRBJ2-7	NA	CASSFAGAEYEQYF	TGCGCCAGCAGCTTCGCGGGGGCGGAATACGAGCAGTACTTC
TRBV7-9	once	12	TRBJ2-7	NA	CASSPSSYEQYF	TGTGCCAGCAGCCCAAGCTCCTACGAGCAGTACTTC
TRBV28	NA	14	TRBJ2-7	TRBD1	CASSYRGSSYEQYF	TGTGCCAGCAGCTACAGGGGGAGCTCCTACGAGCAGTACTTC
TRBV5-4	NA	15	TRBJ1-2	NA	CASSLTRGLGYGYTF	TGTGCCAGCAGCTTGACCCGGGGGCTGGGCTATGGCTACACCTTC
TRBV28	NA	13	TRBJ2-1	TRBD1	CAAGRGRGNEQFF	TGTGCCGCCGGCAGGGGGCGCGGCAATGAGCAGTTCTTC
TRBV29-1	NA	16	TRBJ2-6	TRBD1	CSVEGQGVSGANVLTF	TGCAGCGTTGAGGGACAGGGAGTTTCTGGGGCCAACGTCCTGACTTTC
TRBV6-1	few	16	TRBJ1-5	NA	CASSEGAGYSNQPQHF	TGTGCCAGCAGTGAAGGGGCGGGTTATAGCAATCAGCCCCAGCATTTT
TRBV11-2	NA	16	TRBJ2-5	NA	CASSLVVGGDQETQYF	TGTGCCAGCAGCTTAGTTGTTGGGGGCGACCAAGAGACCCAGTACTTC
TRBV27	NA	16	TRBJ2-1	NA	CASSPRPKTSYNEQFF	TGTGCCAGCAGTCCCAGGCCTAAAACCTCCTACAATGAGCAGTTCTTC
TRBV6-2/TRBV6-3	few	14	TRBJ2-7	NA	CASSYRQTSYEQYF	TGTGCCAGCAGTTATAGGCAGACCTCCTACGAGCAGTACTTC
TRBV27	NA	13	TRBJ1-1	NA	CASSLSGVTEAFF	TGTGCCAGCAGTTTATCGGGTGTCACTGAAGCTTTCTTT
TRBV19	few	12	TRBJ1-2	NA	CASRGLGAGYTF	TGTGCCAGTAGGGGGCTCGGGGCTGGCTACACCTTC
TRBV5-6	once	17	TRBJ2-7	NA	CASGSTVNSVSPYEQYF	TGTGCCAGCGGGTCCACCGTAAACAGCGTCTCTCCCTACGAGCAGTACTTC
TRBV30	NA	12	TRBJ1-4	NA	CAWRETGEKLFF	TGTGCCTGGAGGGAAACAGGGGAAAAACTGTTTTTT
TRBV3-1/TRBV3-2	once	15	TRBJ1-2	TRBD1	CASRRGTGGGYGYTF	TGTGCCAGCAGAAGGGGGACAGGGGGCGGCTATGGCTACACCTTC
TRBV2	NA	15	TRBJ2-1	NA	CASSEWAGYHNEQFF	TGTGCCAGCAGTGAATGGGCGGGATATCACAATGAGCAGTTCTTC
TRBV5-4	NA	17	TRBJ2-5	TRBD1	CASSKSPGTGLKETQYF	TGTGCCAGCAGCAAAAGCCCCGGGACAGGGCTGAAGGAGACCCAGTACTTC
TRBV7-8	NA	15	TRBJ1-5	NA	CASSRTRQLYQPQHF	TGTGCCAGCAGTAGGACGAGACAGCTCTATCAGCCCCAGCATTTT
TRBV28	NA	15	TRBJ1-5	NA	CASSLYGQANQPQHF	TGTGCCAGCAGTTTATACGGCCAGGCTAATCAGCCCCAGCATTTT
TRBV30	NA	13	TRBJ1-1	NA	CAWEAGINTEAFF	TGTGCCTGGGAGGCCGGGATTAACACTGAAGCTTTCTTT
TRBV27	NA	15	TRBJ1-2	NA	CASSSFPIANYGYTF	TGTGCCAGCAGTTCCTTCCCAATCGCTAACTATGGCTACACCTTC
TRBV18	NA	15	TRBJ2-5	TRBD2	CASSPLAGTQETQYF	TGTGCCAGCTCACCCCTAGCGGGGACCCAAGAGACCCAGTACTTC
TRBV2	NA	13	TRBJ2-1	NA	CASSELDYNEQFF	TGTGCCAGCAGTGAGCTGGATTACAATGAGCAGTTCTTC
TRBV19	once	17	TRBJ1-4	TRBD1	CASSYRDRGSRAEKLFF	TGTGCCAGTAGCTACCGGGACAGGGGGTCGAGGGCTGAAAAACTGTTTTTT
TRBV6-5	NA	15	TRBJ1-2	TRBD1	CASSLQIPGQHGYTF	TGTGCCAGCAGTCTGCAAATTCCGGGACAGCATGGCTACACCTTC
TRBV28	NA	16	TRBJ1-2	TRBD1	CASSLPGQAFGYGYTF	TGTGCCAGCAGTCTACCGGGACAGGCTTTTGGCTATGGCTACACCTTC
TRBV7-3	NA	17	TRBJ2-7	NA	CASSETGDGLVGPEQYF	TGTGCCAGCAGCGAAACCGGCGATGGGCTAGTGGGTCCCGAGCAGTACTTC
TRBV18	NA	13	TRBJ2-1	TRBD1	CASSFPRGNEQFF	TGTGCCAGCTCTTTTCCCAGGGGGAATGAGCAGTTCTTC
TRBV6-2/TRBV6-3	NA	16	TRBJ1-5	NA	CASSRLRDGHNQPQHF	TGTGCCAGCAGCAGATTAAGGGACGGCCACAATCAGCCCCAGCATTTT
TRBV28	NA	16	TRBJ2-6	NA	CASSSPAKSGANVLTF	TGTGCCAGCAGTTCCCCCGCCAAGTCTGGGGCCAACGTCCTGACTTTC
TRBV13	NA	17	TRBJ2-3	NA	CASSVEGLWGGTDTQYF	TGTGCCAGCAGCGTAGAGGGATTATGGGGCGGCACAGATACGCAGTATTTT
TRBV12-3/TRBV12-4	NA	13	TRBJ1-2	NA	CASSFRNTYGYTF	TGTGCCAGCAGTTTCCGGAATACTTATGGCTACACCTTC
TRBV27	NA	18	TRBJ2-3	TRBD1	CASSSLGVGPGGISTQYF	TGTGCCAGCAGTTCCCTCGGGGTCGGTCCAGGGGGAATAAGTACGCAGTATTTT
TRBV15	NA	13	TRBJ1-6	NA	CATSRRRDSPLHF	TGTGCCACCAGCAGACGGCGCGATTCACCCCTCCACTTT
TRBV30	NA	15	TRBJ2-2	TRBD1	CAWSVLPTGSGELFF	TGTGCCTGGAGTGTACTCCCGACAGGGAGTGGGGAGCTGTTTTTT
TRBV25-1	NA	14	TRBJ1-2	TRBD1	CASSAPGQVYGYTF	TGTGCCAGCAGTGCACCTGGACAGGTCTATGGCTACACCTTC
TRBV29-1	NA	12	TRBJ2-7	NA	CSVVYGTYEQYF	TGCAGCGTTGTTTACGGAACCTACGAGCAGTACTTC
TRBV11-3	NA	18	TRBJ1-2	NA	CASSSLNIGGRTNYGYTF	TGTGCCAGCAGCTCCCTAAATATCGGGGGGAGGACTAACTATGGCTACACCTTC
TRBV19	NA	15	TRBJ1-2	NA	CASSIVPGRGYGYTF	TGTGCCAGTAGTATAGTCCCAGGGCGGGGGTATGGCTACACCTTC